This T cell receptor beta chain comes out of a study of blood T cells in healthy people across ages. Broader study findings: In the absence of known donor CMV status, changes in expanded clonotypes were possibly confounded. A strong correlation between TCR beta diversity and naive T cell percentage was seen.

This clonotype was seen ten or more times. The antigen remains undetermined. With a J-beta primer mix and a sample-barcoded 5' primer, a second PCR ran about 7 to 12 cycles. Tagging of each cDNA molecule was performed by a template-switch adaptor with 12 random nucleotides. TCRdb re-derived calls from the 5' RACE reads in MiXCR, one entry per CDR3 protein. The sample records roughly 700,000 distinct CDR3 sequences, roughly 32% being singletons. The authors extracted at least 6 micrograms of total RNA per sample. Germline V lookup: CDR1 GTSNPN, CDR2 SVGIG (reference sequence). CDR3 length: 12 residues. V lost 2 bases and J 2 bases, leaving 6 bases between the germline ends.

This clonotype originated in a woman older than 75 in good health. The chain combines TRBV30 with TRBJ1-2; D unclear. The sequencing input was blood. The CDR3 coding sequence is TGTGCCTGGAGTAGAGGGAACTATGGCTACACCTTC. This gives the protein CAWSRGNYGYTF.